The text below deals with one T cell receptor beta chain. This clonotype was observed a handful of times. This clone's antigen is unknown. No base qualities exist here, and no much larger clone lies one base off it. The 39 donors, aged about 6 to 95 years, were systemically healthy Caucasian individuals from Russia. Each donor gave 8 to 10 milliliters of peripheral blood, collected into EDTA-treated Vacutainer tubes. PBMCs were isolated by Ficoll-Paque density-gradient centrifugation, with at least 7 million obtained per sample. Total RNA, at least 6 micrograms per sample, was extracted from PBMCs with Trizol reagent. The percentages of naive CD45RAhigh/CD27high T cells were determined by flow cytometry on a PBMC aliquot from every donor. Measured from the cysteine to the phenylalanine, the CDR3 is 13 residues long. Just the 39-base CDR3 DNA is kept, in frame starting at base 1. CDR1 and CDR2, looked up from the germline V gene (reference sequence), are DFQATT and SNEGSKA. V is shortened by 5 bases, J by 4 bases, and the region joining them spans 12 bases.

These data are taken from a study of blood T cells in healthy people across ages (dated by TCRdb to 2015 to 2017). A note on the overall study: In model experiments, template switching captured roughly one uniquely barcoded TCR beta cDNA molecule for every two T cells. To track age-related changes in TCR beta repertoire diversity, the study relied on deep sequencing normalized with unique cDNA molecular identifiers. Four age groups were formed from the donors: young (average approximately 15 years), middle-aged (around 41), aged (about 62) and long-lived (more than 75). To avoid experimental bias, donors of different ages were spread randomly across the sequencing lanes. Using the same blood draw, the study looked at two additional independent replicas of 1 million unique cDNA reads for two donors, one aged 18 to 30 and the other aged 80 or older. Results and caveats for the whole study, not just this receptor: Compared with the aged group, the long-lived group had more naive CD4+ T cells, fewer expanded clones and increased TCR diversity, a pattern suggesting age selection. Estimates of total diversity based on one million sequenced T cells were considered lower bounds and underestimates. As age increased, observed TCR beta diversity per million T cells dropped in a roughly linear way, and a significant reduction was already evident by age 40. Because the CMV infection status of the donors was unknown, age-related changes in expanded clonotypes may potentially have been confounded. The percentage of naive T cells measured by flow cytometry correlated strongly with observed TCR beta diversity. Because profiling used bulk unsorted PBMCs, naive and antigen-experienced compartments could not be compared conclusively.

The receptor library was made with 5' RACE. For sequencing, an Illumina HiSeq 2500 was employed. A second about 7 to 12 cycle PCR used a sample-barcoded 5' primer and a J-beta primer mix. Each TCR beta cDNA molecule received a unique molecular identifier from a template-switch 5' adaptor carrying 12 random nucleotides. At least 2.5 million CDR3-containing paired-end reads were obtained from each sample. First-strand cDNA synthesis was performed from all RNA using the Mint cDNA synthesis kit, with priming by a TRBC-specific oligonucleotide. Following uracil-DNA glycosylase treatment, a first 18-cycle PCR with universal primers M1SS and BC2_uni_R was performed on all cDNA. Turning to the authors' computational methods: For normalization, 1 million high-quality reads, each with a distinct molecular identifier, were randomly selected from each sample. Instead of being binned into consensus sequences, reads with shared molecular identifiers were discarded. MiTCR, with a Q25 quality threshold and the strictest error-elimination algorithm, was used for CDR3 identification, clonotype clustering and error correction. A nonparametric unseen species model with Euler transformation was used to estimate a lower bound on total TCR beta diversity. TCRdb reworked the public reads: Q25 trimming with fastp, MiXCR clone assembly, productive beta chains retained. Each entry merges the rows of one CDR3 protein and shows their most common DNA and genes. TCRdb's processing, not the authors', yielded these V and J calls. This sample lists 730,000 or so distinct CDR3 sequences; 40% to 45% were detected once. In total, the top ten clones hold 30% of the sample.

The V gene is TRBV20-1 and the J gene is TRBJ1-5; perhaps TRBD1 is the D gene, with 6 bases matching. The sample consisted of blood. This TCR derives from a man at least 80 years old in good health. The bases read TGCAGTGCTCACAGGGAATTTAATCAGCCCCAGCATTTT. It is translated as CSAHREFNQPQHF.